There are a few counts of the clone carrying this T cell receptor beta chain. Its antigen is currently unknown. The sample originates from a study of T cell repertoires in cytomegalovirus infection. Study in general: It can be stated that public TCR beta signatures indicated CMV infection as well as a matching HLA type. Study findings and constraints: Summed public TCR beta family frequency identified CMV carriers bearing the relevant HLA.

V lost 1 base and J lost 5; bases outside the gene matches: 5. Germline-derived CDR1 and CDR2 are MGHRA and YSYEKL. This CDR3 has 15 amino acids. TCRdb passed the reads through MiXCR, listing each CDR3 protein once. The data show some 900,000 distinct CDR3 sequences, with 30% to 35% seen just once and around 12% held by the top ten. The V and J genes are TRBV4-1 and TRBJ2-7, with 10 bases identical to TRBD1. The sequence was obtained from a human donor in good health (CMV status not recorded). Some clones in this sample may be carry-over from other donors' samples. Sequencing was performed on cultured CD8+ T cells from PBMCs, taken from culture after CMV antigen stimulation. The CDR3 DNA reads as TGCGCCAGCAGCCAAGTGGGGACAGGGGAGAACGAGCAGTACTTC. Amino acid sequence: CASSQVGTGENEQYF.